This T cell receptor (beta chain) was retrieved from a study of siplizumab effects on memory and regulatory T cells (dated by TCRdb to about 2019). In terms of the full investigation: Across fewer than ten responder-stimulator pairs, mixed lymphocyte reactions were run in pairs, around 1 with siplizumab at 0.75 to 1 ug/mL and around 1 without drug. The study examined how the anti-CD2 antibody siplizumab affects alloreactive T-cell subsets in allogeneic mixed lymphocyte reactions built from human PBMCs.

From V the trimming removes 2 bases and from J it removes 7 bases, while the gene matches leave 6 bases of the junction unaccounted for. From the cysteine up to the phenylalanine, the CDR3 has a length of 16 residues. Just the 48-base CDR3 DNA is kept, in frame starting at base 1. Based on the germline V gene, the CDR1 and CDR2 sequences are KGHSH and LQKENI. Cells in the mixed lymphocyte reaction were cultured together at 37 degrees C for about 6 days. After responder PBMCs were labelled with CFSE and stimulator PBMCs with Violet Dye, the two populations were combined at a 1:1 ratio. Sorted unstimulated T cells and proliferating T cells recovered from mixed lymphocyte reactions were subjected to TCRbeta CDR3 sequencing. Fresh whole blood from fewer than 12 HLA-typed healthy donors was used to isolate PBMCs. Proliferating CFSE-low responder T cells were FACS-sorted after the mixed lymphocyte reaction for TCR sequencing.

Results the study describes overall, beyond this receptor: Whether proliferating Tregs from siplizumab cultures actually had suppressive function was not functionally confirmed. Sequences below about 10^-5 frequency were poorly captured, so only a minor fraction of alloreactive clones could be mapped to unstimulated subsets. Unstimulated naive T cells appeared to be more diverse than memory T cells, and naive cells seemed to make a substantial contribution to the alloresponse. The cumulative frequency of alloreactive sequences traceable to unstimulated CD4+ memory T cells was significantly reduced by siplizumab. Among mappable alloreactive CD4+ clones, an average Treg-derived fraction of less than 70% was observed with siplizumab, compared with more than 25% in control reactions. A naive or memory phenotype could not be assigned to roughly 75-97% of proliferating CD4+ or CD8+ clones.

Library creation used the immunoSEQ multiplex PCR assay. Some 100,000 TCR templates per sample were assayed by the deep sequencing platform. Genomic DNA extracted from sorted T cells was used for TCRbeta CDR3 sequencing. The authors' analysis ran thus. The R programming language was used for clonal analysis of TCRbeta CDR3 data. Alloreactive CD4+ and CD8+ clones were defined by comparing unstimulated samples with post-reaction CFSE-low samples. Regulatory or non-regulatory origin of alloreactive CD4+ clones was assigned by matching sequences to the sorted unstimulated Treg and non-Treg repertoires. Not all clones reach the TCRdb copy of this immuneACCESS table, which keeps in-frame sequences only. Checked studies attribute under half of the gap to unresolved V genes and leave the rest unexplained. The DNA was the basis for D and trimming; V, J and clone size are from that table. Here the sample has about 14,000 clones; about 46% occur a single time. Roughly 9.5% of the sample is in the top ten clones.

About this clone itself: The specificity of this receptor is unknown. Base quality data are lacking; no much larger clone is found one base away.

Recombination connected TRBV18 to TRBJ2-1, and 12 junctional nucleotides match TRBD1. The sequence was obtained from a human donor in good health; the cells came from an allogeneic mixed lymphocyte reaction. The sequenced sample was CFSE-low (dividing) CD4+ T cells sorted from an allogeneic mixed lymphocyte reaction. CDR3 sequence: CASSPTGTGGPNEQFF. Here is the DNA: TGTGCCAGCTCACCAACCGGGACAGGGGGCCCAAATGAGCAGTTCTTC.